Listed below are T cell receptor beta chains from one sample, sequenced in a study of cytomegalovirus exposure and HLA in healthy donors. Produced via immunoSEQ multiplex PCR; TCRdb's table is partial and in-frame only. The table shows about 200,000 clones, with about 12% occurring only once. The sample consisted of PBMCs. The receptors were sampled from a man in his fifties or sixties in good health and CMV-seropositive. Both conserved end residues are part of each CDR3. The order of the fields is V gene, J gene, D gene, clone size, CDR3 DNA, CDR3 protein. A D gene is named only where the DNA matches it firmly. The listing skips clone size in some rows; elsewhere it reads once, few, many or a size class.

TRBV6-5	TRBJ2-1	-	-	TGTGCCAGCAGTTACTCGGAGATAGGGGCCTACAATGAGCAGTTCTTC	CASSYSEIGAYNEQFF
TRBV27	TRBJ1-6	TRBD1	few	TGTGCCAGCAGCCTCGGACAGGGAGGAACCCCCCTCCACTTT	CASSLGQGGTPLHF
TRBV11-2	TRBJ2-5	TRBD2	-	TGTGCCAGCAGCCGTCCTGGGGGGGGGACGGAGACCCAGTACTTC	CASSRPGGGTETQYF
TRBV5-6	TRBJ1-1	-	few	TGTGCCAGCAGCCGACAGGTGAACACTGAAGCTTTCTTT	CASSRQVNTEAFF
TRBV19	TRBJ1-5	TRBD1	-	TGTGCCAGTAGTGCCACAGGGGGACATAGCAATCAGCCCCAGCATTTT	CASSATGGHSNQPQHF
TRBV5-1	TRBJ2-2	TRBD2	-	TGCGCCAGCAGCTCCCGGACTAGCGGGGTGAACACCGGGGAGCTGTTTTTT	CASSSRTSGVNTGELFF
TRBV29-1	TRBJ1-2	-	-	-	CSVGTGTGSSGDTF
TRBV5-6	TRBJ2-5	-	few	TGTGCCAGCAGCTCAGGACTGGGGGAGACCCAGTACTTC	CASSSGLGETQYF
TRBV2	TRBJ1-2	TRBD1	-	TGTGCCAGCAGTGGGGACAGGGGATCCTATGGCTACACCTTC	CASSGDRGSYGYTF
TRBV5-1	TRBJ1-1	-	-	TGCGCCAGCAGCAGGGAGGGTGGTAGGAACACTGAAGCTTTCTTT	CASSREGGRNTEAFF
TRBV25-1	TRBJ1-1	TRBD1	-	TGTGCCAGCAGTAGAGGGGGCGCTTGGGACACTGAAGCTTTCTTT	CASSRGGAWDTEAFF
TRBV7-9	TRBJ1-5	-	-	TGTGCCAGCAGCCACGGGGGGACTCAGCCCCAGCATTTT	CASSHGGTQPQHF
TRBV10-3	TRBJ2-2	TRBD2	few	TGTGCCATCAGTGCGACGGGGGGGGCCACCGGGGAGCTGTTTTTT	CAISATGGATGELFF
TRBV4-3	TRBJ2-2	TRBD1	-	TGCGCCAGCAGCCAAGAAAGGGGGCGACTTCCCGGGGAGCTGTTTTTT	CASSQERGRLPGELFF
TRBV27	TRBJ1-2	TRBD1	-	TGTGCCAGCAGTTTAAGACGAGGTTGGGACAGCGGCTCAGTGGGTGGCTACACCTTC	CASSLRRGWDSGSVGGYTF